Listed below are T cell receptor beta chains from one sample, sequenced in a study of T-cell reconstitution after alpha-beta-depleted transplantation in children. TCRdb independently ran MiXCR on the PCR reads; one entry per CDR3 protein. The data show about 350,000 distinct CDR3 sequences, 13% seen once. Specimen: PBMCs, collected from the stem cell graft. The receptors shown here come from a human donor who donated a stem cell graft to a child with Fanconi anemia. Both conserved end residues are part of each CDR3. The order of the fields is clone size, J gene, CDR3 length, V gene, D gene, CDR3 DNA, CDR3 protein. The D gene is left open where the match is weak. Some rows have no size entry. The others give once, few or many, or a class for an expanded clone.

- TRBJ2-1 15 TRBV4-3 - TGCGCCAGCAGCCAAGATTCGCGGGACTACAATGAGCAGTTCTTC CASSQDSRDYNEQFF
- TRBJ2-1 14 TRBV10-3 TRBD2 TGTGCCATCAGTGAGAGCGGGGGTTCCAATGAGCAGTTCTTC CAISESGGSNEQFF
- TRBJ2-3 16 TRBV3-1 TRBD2 TGTGCCAGCAGTCTGCGTATTAGCGGGGGCACAGATACGCAGTATTTT CASSLRISGGTDTQYF
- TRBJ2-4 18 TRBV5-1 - TGCGCCAGCAGCTTGGTCCTAGGACCCTCAGGAGCCAAAAACATTCAGTACTTC CASSLVLGPSGAKNIQYF
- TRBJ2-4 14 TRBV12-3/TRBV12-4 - TGTGCCAGCACTCAAGTTCAGGGGCTTGGAATTCAGTACTTC CASTQVQGLGIQYF
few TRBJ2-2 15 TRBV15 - TGTGCCACCAGCAGAGTGGAGGGGAGCACCGGGGAGCTGTTTTTT CATSRVEGSTGELFF
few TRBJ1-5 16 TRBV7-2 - TGTGCCAGCAGCGCCCCCGCAGGGAACGGCAATCAGCCCCAGCATTTT CASSAPAGNGNQPQHF
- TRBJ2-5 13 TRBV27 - TGTGCCAGCAGTTTAAATGGGGTTGGGGCCCAGTACTTC CASSLNGVGAQYF
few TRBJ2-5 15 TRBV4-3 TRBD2 TGCGCCAGCAGCCAAGAGGCGACTAGCAGAAAGGCCCAGTACTTC CASSQEATSRKAQYF
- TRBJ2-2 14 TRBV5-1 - TGCGCCAGCAGCTTATCGGGGCGCACCGGGGAGCTGTTTTTT CASSLSGRTGELFF
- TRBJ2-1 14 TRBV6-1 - TGTGCCAGCAGAAGGGTAGGGGCCGTATATGAGCAGTTCTTC CASRRVGAVYEQFF
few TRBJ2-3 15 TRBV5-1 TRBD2 TGCGCCAGCAGCAACCCTAGCGGGAGCACAGATACGCAGTATTTT CASSNPSGSTDTQYF
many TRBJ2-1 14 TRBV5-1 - TGCGCCAGCAGCTTGGGGCAGGGGCTTGGCGAGCAGTTCTTC CASSLGQGLGEQFF
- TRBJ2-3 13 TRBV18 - TGTGCCAGCTCATGGGACAGCACAGATACGCAGTATTTT CASSWDSTDTQYF
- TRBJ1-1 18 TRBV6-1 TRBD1 TGTGCCAGCAGTATTTCCGGGACAGGGCTCCCGTTGAACACTGAAGCTTTCTTT CASSISGTGLPLNTEAFF
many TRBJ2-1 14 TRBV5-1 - TGCGCCAGCAGCTACAGGGCACCGGGGAATGAGCAGTTCTTC CASSYRAPGNEQFF
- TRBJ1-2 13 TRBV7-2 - TGTGCCAGCAGCCCTACACTGGGGTATGGCTACACCTTC CASSPTLGYGYTF
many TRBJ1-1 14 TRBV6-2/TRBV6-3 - TGTGCCACGCGGGGGGCGTCTAGGAACACTGAAGCTTTCTTT CATRGASRNTEAFF
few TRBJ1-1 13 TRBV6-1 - TGTGCCAGCAGTACACATATGAACACTGAAGCTTTCTTT CASSTHMNTEAFF
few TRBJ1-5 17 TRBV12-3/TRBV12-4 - TGTGCCAGCACCCTTAGGGGTTGGTCAGGAACGGGTCAGCCCCAGCATTTT CASTLRGWSGTGQPQHF
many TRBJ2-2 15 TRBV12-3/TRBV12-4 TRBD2 TGTGCCAGCACGGGACTAGCGGGGTTACCCGGGGAGCTGTTTTTT CASTGLAGLPGELFF
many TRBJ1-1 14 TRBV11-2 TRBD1 TGTGCCAGCAGCGACGGACAGGGAGCCACTGAAGCTTTCTTT CASSDGQGATEAFF
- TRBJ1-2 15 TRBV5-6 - TGTGCCAGCAGCCCAGGAGGGCGCAGGGGCGATGGCTACACCTTC CASSPGGRRGDGYTF
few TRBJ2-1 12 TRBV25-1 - TGTGCCAGCACGTCAGGGGTGAATGAGCAGTTCTTC CASTSGVNEQFF
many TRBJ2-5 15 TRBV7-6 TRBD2 TGTGCCAGCAGCCCCTGGGGGGGAGTACAAGAGACCCAGTACTTC CASSPWGGVQETQYF
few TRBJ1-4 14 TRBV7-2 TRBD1 TGTGCCAGCAGCTTGCGTACAGGGGATGGAAAACTGTTTTTT CASSLRTGDGKLFF
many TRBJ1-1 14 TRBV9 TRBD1 TGTGCCAGCAGCTTCACCGGGACAGGGGGTCAAGCTTTCTTT CASSFTGTGGQAFF
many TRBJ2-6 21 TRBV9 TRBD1 TGTGCCAGCAGCTTGAAAAAGTTTGTCCCGGGACAGGGACTAGGGGCCAACGTCCTGACTTTC CASSLKKFVPGQGLGANVLTF
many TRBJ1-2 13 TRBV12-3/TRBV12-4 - TGTGCCAGCAGTCTCTCAGTGGGGTATGGCTACACCTTC CASSLSVGYGYTF